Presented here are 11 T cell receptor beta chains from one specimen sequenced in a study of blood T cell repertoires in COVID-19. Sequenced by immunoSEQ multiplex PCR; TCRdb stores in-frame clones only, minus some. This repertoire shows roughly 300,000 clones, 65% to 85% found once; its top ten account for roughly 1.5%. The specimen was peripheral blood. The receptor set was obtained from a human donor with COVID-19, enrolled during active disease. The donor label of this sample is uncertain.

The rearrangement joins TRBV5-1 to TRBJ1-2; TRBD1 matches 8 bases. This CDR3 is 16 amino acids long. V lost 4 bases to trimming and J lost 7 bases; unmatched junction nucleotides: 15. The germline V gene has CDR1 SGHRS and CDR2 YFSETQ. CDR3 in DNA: TGCGCCAGCAGCCCTGATATGACAGGGGACGGGGGTGGCTACACCTTC. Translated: CASSPDMTGDGGGYTF.

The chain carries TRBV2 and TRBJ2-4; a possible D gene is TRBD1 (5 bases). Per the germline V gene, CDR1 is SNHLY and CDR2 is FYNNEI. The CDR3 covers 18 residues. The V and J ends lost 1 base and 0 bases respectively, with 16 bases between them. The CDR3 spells CASSEEGSLGVAKNIQYF. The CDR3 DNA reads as TGTGCCAGCAGTGAAGAGGGGTCCCTTGGCGTAGCCAAAAACATTCAGTACTTC.

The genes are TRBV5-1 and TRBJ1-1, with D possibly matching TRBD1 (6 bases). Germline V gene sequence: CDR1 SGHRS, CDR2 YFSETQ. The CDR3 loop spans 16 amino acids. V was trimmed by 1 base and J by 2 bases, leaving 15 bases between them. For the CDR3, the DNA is TGCGCCAGCAGCTTGAACACCGGGACAACAAACACTGAAGCTTTCTTT. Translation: CASSLNTGTTNTEAFF.

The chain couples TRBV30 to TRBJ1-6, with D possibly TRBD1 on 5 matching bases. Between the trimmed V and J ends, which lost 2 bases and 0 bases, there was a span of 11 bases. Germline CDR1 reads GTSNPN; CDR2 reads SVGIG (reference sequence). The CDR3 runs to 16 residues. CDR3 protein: CAWSRDGSSYNSPLHF. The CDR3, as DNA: TGTGCCTGGAGTAGGGACGGGAGCTCCTATAATTCACCCCTCCACTTT.

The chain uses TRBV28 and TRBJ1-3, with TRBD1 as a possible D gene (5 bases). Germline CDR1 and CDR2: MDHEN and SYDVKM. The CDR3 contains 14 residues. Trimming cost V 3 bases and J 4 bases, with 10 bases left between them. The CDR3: CASSFTGMGNTIYF. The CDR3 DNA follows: TGTGCCAGCAGTTTCACAGGAATGGGAAACACCATATATTTT.

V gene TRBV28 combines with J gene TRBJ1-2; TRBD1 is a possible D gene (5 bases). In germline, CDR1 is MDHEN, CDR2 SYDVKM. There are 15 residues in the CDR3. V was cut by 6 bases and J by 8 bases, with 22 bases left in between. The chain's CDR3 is CASRTSQGNREGYTF. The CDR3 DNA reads TGTGCCAGCAGAACCTCTCAGGGAAATCGTGAGGGCTACACCTTC.

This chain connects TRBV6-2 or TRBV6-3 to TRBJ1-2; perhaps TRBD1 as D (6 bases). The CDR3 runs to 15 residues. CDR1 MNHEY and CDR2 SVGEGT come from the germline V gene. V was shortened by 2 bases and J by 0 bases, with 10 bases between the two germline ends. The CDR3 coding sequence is TGTGCCAGCAGTTACCGACAGGCGCCTAACTATGGCTACACCTTC. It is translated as CASSYRQAPNYGYTF.

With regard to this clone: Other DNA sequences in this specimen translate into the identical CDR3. CDR3 protein: CASSVGAGGRETQYF. CDR3 coding DNA: TGTGCCAGCAGCGTAGGAGCGGGGGGCCGAGAGACCCAGTACTTC. The chain carries TRBV9 and TRBJ2-5, with 9 bases identical to TRBD2. The CDR3 covers 15 residues. The V segment lost 0 bases and the J segment 4 bases; nucleotides outside the gene matches: 4. Looked up from germline, CDR1 is SGDLS and CDR2 is YYNGEE.

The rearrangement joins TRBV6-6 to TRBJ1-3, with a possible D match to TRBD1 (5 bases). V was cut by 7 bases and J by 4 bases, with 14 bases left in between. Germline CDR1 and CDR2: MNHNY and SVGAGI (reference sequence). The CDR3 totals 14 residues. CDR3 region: CASTHPGLGNTIYF. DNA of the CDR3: TGTGCCAGCACCCACCCAGGGTTAGGAAACACCATATATTTT.

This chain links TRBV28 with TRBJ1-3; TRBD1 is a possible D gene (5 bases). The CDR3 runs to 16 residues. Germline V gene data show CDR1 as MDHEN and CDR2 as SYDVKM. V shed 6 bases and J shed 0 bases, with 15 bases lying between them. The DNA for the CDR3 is TGTGCCAGCAGACCGAGGGGAGGGTACTCTGGAAACACCATATATTTT. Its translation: CASRPRGGYSGNTIYF.

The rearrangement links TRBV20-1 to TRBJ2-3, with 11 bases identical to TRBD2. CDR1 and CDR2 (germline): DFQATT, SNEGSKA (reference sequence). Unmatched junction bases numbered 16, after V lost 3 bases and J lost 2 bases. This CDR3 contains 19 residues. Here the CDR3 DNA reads TGCAGTGCTAGTCCGGGACTAGCGGCCGGCCCCCCCTCCACAGATACGCAGTATTTT. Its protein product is CSASPGLAAGPPSTDTQYF.